This T cell receptor beta chain appears in the sequencing data of a study of shared T cell receptors in the human thymus. The CDR3 contains 15 residues. The germline V gene encodes CDR1 MNHEY and CDR2 SVGAGI. V gave up 6 bases and J gave up 0 bases; unmatched junction bases: 7. Measured with immunoSEQ multiplex PCR; TCRdb has only the in-frame clones, and not every one. The repertoire consists of hundreds of thousands of clones, with about 95% occurring once and the leading ten covering around 0.018%. This clone was counted a single time. The material sequenced was thymocytes. The chain recombines TRBV6-5 with TRBJ2-7; TRBD1 matches at 8 bases. The source is a human donor. Written as DNA, the CDR3 is TGTGCCAGCAGCCTGGGACAGGAAAGCTCCTACGAGCAGTACTTC. Amino acid sequence: CASSLGQESSYEQYF.